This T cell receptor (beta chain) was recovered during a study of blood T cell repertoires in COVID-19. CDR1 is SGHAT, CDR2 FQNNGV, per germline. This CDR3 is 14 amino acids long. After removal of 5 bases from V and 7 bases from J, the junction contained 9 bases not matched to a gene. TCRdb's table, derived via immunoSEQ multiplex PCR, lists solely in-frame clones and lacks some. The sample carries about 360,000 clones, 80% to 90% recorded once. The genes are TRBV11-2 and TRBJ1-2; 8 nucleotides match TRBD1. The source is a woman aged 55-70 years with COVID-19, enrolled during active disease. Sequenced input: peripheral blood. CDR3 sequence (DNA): TGTGCCAGCAGCAAAGAACGGACAGGGACTGGCTACACCTTC. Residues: CASSKERTGTGYTF.